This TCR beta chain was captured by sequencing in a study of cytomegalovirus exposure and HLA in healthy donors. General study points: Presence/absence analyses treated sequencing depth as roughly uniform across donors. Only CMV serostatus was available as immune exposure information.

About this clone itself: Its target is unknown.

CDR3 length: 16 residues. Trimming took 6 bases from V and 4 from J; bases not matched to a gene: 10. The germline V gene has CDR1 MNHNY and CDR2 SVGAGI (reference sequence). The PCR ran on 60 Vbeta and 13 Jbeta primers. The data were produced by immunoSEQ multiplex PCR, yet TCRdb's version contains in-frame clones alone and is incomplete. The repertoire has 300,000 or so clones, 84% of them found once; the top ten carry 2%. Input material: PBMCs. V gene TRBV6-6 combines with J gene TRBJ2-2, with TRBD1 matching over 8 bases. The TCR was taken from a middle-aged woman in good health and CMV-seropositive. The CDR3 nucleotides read TGTGCCAGCAGCCTAGCCGGGACAGGCGCCACCGGGGAGCTGTTTTTT. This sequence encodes CASSLAGTGATGELFF.